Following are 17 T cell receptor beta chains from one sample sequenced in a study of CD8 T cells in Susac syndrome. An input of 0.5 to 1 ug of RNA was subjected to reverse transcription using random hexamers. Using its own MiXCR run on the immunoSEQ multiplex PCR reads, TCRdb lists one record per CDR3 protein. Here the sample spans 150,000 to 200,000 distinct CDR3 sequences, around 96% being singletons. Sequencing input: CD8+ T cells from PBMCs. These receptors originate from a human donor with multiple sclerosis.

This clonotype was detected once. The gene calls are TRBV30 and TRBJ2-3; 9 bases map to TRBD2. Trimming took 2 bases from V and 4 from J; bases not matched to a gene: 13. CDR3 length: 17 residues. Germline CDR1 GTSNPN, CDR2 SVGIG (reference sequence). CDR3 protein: CAWSYATSAGGSDTQYF. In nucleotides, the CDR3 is TGTGCCTGGAGTTACGCAACCTCGGCGGGAGGGTCAGATACGCAGTATTTT.

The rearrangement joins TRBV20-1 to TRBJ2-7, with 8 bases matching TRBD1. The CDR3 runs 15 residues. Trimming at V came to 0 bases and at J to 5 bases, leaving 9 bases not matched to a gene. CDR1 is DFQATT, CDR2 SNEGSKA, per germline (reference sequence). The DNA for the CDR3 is TGCAGTGCTAGAGAGGACAGGGAGTTTAATCACGAGCAGTACTTC. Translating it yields CSAREDREFNHEQYF.

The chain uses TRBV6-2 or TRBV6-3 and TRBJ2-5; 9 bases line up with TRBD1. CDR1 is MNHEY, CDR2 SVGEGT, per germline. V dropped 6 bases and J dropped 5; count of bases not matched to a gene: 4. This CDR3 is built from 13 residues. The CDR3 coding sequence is TGTGCCAGCAGCGGACAGGGGACGGAGACCCAGTACTTC. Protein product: CASSGQGTETQYF.

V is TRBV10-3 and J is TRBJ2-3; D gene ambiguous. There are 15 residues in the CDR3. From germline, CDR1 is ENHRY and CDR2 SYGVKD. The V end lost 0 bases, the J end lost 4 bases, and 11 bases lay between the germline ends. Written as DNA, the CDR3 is TGTGCCATCAGTGAGTCGTTCGCGGCTTCAGATACGCAGTATTTT. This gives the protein CAISESFAASDTQYF.

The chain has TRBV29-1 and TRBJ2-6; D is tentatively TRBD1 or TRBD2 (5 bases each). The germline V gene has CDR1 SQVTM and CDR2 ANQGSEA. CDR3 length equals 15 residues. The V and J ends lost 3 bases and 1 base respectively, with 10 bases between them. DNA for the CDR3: TGCAGCGTTGAGGGGACGGAGTCTGGGGCCAACGTCCTGACTTTC. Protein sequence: CSVEGTESGANVLTF.

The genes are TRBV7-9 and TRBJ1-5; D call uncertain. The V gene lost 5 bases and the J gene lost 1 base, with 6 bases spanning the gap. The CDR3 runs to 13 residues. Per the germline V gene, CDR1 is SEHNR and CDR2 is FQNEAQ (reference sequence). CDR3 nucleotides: TGTGCCAGCAGCGGACGGAGCAATCAGCCCCAGCATTTT. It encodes CASSGRSNQPQHF.

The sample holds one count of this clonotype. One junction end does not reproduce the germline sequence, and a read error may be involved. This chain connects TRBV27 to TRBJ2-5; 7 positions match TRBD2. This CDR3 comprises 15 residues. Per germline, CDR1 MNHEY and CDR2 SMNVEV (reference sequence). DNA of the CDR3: TGCGCCAGCAGTTTCACTAGCGCGATCCAAGAGACCCAGTACTTC. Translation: CASSFTSAIQETQYF.

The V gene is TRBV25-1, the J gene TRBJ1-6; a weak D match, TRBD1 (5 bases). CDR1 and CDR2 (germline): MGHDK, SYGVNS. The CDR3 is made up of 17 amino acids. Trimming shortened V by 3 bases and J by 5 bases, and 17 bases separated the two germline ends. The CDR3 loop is CASSDRFGAVNNSPLHF. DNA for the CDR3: TGTGCCAGCAGTGATCGGTTTGGGGCGGTCAATAATTCACCCCTCCACTTT. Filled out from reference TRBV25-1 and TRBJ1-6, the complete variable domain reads EADIYQTPRYLVIGTGKKITLECSQTMGHDKMYWYQQDPGMELHLIHYSYGVNSTEKGDLSSESTVSRIRTEHFPLTLESARPSHTSQYLCASSDRFGAVNNSPLHFGNGTRLTVT.

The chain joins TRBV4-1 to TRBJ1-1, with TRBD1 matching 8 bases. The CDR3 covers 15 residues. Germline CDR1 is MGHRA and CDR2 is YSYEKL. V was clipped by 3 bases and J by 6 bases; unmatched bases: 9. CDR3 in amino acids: CASSHGQGGSAEAFF. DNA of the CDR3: TGCGCCAGCAGCCATGGACAGGGCGGGTCCGCTGAAGCTTTCTTT.

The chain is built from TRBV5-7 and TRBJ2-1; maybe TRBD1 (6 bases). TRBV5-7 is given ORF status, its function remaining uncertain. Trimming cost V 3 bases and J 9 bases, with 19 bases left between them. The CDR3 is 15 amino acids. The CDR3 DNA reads TGTGCCAGCAGCTGCGATGCCAAGGGGGAGTGTGAGCAGTTCTTC. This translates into CASSCDAKGECEQFF.

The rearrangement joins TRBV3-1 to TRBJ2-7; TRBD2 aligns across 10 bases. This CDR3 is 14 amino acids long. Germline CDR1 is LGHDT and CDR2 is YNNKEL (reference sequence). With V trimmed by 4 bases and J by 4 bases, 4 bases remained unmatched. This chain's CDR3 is CASSPGTSEYEQYF. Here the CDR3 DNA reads TGTGCCAGCAGCCCCGGGACTAGCGAGTACGAGCAGTACTTC.

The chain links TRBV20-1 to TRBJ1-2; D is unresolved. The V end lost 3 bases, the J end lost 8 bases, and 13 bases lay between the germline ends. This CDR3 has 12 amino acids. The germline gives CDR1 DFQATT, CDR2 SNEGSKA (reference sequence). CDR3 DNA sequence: TGCAGTGCTAGTGATTCCTCTGAAGGCTACACCTTC. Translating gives CSASDSSEGYTF.

The CDR3 DNA reads as TGTGCCAGCAGTTTCAGGGTCTACGAGCAGTACTTC. Its translation: CASSFRVYEQYF. The chain recombines TRBV12-3 or TRBV12-4 with TRBJ2-7; possibly TRBD1 for D (5 bases). Trimming removed 3 bases from V and 3 bases from J, with 6 bases in between. There are 12 residues in the CDR3.

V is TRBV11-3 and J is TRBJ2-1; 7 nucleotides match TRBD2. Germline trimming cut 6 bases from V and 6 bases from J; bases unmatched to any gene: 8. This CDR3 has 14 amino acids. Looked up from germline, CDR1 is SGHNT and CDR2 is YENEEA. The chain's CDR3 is CASRSRGDANEQFF. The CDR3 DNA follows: TGTGCCAGCAGAAGTCGGGGGGACGCCAATGAGCAGTTCTTC.

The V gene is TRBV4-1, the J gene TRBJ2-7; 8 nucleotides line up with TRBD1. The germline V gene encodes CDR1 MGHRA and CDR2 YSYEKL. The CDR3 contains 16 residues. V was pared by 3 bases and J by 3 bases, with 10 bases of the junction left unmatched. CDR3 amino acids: CASSQDPGTGLYEQYF. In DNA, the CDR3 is TGCGCCAGCAGCCAGGATCCCGGGACAGGCCTCTACGAGCAGTACTTC.

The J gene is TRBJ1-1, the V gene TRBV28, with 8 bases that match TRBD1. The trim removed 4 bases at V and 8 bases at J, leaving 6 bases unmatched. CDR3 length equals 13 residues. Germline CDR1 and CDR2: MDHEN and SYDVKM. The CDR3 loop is CASSSTGGKEAFF. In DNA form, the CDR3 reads TGTGCCAGCAGTTCCACAGGGGGAAAAGAAGCTTTCTTT.

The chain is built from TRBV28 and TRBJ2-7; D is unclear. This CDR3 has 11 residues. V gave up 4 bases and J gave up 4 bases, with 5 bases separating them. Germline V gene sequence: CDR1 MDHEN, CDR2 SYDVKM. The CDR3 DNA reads TGTGCCAGCAGTTCGCAGTACGAGCAGTACTTC. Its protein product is CASSSQYEQYF.